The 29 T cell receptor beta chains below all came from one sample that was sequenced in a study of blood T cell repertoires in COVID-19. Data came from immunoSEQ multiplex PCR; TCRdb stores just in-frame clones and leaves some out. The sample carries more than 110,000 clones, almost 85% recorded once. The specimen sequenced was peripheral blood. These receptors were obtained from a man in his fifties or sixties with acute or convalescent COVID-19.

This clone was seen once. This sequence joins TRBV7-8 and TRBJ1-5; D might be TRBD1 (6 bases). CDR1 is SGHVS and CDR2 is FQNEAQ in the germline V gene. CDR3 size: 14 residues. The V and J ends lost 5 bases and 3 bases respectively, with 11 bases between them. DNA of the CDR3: TGTGCCAGCAGCCATGGGACATTCAATCAGCCCCAGCATTTT. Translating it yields CASSHGTFNQPQHF.

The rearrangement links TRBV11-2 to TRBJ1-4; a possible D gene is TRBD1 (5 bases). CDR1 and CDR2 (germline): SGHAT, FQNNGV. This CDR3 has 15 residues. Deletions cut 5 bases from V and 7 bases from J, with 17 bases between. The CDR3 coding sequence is TGTGCCAGCAGCCCAGACTGGGGCGTCGGTGAAAAACTGTTTTTT. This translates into CASSPDWGVGEKLFF.

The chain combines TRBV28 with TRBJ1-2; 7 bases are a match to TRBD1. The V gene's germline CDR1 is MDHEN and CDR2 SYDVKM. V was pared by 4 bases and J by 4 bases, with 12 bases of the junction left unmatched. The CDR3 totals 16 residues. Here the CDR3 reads CASSSVPTGLSYGYTF. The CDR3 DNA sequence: TGTGCCAGCAGTTCCGTCCCGACAGGGTTGTCCTATGGCTACACCTTC.

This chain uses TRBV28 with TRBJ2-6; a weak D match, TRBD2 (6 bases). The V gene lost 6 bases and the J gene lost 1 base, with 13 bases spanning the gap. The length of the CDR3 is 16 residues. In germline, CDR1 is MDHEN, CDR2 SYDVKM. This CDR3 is CASSPAGTSGANVLTF. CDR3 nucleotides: TGTGCCAGCAGCCCGGCGGGGACTTCTGGGGCCAACGTCCTGACTTTC.

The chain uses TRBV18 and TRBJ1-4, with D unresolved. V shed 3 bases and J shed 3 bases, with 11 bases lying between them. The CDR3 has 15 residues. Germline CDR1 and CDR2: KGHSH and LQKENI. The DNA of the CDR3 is TGTGCCAGCTCACCCGGGGAAGCTTCTAATGAAAAACTGTTTTTT. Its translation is CASSPGEASNEKLFF.

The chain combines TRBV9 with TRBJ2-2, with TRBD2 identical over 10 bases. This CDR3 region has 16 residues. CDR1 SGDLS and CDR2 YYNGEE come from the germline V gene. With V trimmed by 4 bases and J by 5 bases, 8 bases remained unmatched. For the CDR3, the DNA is TGTGCCAGCAGCATCAGAGCGGGAGGGTGGACCGGGGAGCTGTTTTTT. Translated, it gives CASSIRAGGWTGELFF.

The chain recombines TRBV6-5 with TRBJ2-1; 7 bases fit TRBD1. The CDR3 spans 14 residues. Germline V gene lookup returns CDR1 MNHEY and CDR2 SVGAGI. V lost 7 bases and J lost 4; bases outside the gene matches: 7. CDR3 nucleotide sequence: TGTGCCAGCATTCCAAGGGGACAGTACAATGAGCAGTTCTTC. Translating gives CASIPRGQYNEQFF.

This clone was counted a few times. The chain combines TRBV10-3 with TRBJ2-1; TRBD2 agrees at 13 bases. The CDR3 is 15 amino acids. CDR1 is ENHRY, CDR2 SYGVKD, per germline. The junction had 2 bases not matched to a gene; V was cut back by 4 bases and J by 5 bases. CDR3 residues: CAISGGTSGNNEQFF. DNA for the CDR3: TGTGCCATCAGTGGAGGGACTAGCGGGAACAATGAGCAGTTCTTC.

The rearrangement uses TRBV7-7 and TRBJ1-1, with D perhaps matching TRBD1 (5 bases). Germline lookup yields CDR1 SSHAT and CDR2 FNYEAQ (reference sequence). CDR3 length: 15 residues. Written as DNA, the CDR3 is TGTGCTAGCCGCATGTACGGGGGGACGAACACTGAAGCTTTCTTT. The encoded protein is CASRMYGGTNTEAFF.

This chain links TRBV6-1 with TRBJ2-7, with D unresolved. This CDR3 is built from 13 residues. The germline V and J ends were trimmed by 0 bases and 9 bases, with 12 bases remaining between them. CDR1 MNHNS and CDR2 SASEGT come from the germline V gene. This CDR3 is CASSEADFRRQYF. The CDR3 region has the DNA TGTGCCAGCAGTGAAGCTGATTTTCGGAGGCAGTACTTC.

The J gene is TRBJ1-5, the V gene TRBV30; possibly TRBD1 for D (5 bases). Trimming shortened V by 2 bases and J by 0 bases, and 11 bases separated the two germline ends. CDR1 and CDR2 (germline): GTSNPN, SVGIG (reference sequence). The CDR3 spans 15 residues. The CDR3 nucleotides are TGTGCCTGGAGTCCTACAGGATATAGCAATCAGCCCCAGCATTTT. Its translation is CAWSPTGYSNQPQHF.

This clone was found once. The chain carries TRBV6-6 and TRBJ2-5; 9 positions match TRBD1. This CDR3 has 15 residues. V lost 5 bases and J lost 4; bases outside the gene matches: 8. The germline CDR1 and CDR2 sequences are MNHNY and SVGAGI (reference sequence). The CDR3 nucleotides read TGTGCCAGCAGTCTAGGACAGGGGCCGGGAGAGACCCAGTACTTC. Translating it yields CASSLGQGPGETQYF.

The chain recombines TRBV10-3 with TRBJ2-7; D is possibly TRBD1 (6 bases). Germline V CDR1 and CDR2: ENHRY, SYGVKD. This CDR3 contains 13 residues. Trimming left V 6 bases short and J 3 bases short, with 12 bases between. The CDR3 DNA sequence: TGTGCCATCAGGGGGTGGACAGTCTACGAGCAGTACTTC. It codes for CAIRGWTVYEQYF.

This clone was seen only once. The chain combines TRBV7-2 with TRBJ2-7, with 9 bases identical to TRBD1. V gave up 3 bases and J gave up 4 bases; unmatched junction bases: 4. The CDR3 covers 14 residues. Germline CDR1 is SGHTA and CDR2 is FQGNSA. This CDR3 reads CASSLGQGIYEQYF. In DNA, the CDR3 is TGTGCCAGCAGCTTGGGACAGGGAATATACGAGCAGTACTTC.

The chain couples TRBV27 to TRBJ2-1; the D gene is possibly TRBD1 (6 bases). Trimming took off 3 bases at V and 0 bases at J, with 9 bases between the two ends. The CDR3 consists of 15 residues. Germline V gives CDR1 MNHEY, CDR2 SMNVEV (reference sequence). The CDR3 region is CASSFARGSYNEQFF. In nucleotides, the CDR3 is TGTGCCAGCAGTTTTGCCAGGGGCTCCTACAATGAGCAGTTCTTC.

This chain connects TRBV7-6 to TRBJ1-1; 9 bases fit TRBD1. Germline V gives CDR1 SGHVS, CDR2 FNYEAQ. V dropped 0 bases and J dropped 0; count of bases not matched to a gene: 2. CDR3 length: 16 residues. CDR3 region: CASSLAGQGMNTEAFF. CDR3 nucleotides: TGTGCCAGCAGCTTAGCGGGACAGGGAATGAACACTGAAGCTTTCTTT.

CDR3 nucleotide sequence: TGCGCCAGCAGTCAATCCACAGGGTGTCAAGAGACCCAGTACTTC. This sequence encodes CASSQSTGCQETQYF. This sequence joins TRBV23-1 and TRBJ2-5; the D gene is possibly TRBD1 (6 bases). TRBV23-1 belongs to the ORF category, with a function that is uncertain. V was pared by 0 bases and J by 2 bases, with 10 bases between. CDR3 length equals 15 residues.

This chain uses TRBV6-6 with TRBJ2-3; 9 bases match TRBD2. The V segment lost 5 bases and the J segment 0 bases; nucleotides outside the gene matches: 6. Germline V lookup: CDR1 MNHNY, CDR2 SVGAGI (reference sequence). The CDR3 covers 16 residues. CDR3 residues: CASSRPGLASTDTQYF. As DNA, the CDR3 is TGTGCCAGCAGTCGCCCGGGACTAGCTAGCACAGATACGCAGTATTTT.

The CDR3 reads CASSPIGGMGGELFF. DNA of the CDR3: TGTGCCAGCAGCCCTATAGGGGGCATGGGCGGGGAGCTGTTTTTT. The chain recombines TRBV9 with TRBJ2-2; TRBD1 agrees at 7 bases. The trim removed 4 bases at V and 7 bases at J, leaving 10 bases unmatched. The germline V gene has CDR1 SGDLS and CDR2 YYNGEE. This CDR3 spans 15 amino acids.

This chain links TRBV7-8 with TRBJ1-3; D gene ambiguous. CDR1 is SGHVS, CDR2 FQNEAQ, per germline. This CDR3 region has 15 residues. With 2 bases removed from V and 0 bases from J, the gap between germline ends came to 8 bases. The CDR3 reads CASSLIPSSGNTIYF. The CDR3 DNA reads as TGTGCCAGCAGCTTAATCCCCTCCTCTGGAAACACCATATATTTT.

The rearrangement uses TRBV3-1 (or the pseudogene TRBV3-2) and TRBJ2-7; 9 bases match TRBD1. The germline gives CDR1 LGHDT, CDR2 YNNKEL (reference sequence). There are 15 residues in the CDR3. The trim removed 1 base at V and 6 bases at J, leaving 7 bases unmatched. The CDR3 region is CASSQGDRVKGEQYF. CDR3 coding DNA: TGTGCCAGCAGCCAAGGGGACAGGGTAAAAGGCGAGCAGTACTTC.

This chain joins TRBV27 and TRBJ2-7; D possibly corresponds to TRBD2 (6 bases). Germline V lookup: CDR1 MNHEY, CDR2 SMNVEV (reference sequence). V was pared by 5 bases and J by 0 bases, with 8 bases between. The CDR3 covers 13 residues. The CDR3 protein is CASSLGLSYEQYF. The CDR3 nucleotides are TGTGCCAGCAGTCTGGGACTCTCCTACGAGCAGTACTTC.

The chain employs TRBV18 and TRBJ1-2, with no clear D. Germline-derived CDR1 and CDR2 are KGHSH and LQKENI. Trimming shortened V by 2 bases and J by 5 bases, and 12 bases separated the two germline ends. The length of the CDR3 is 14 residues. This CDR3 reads CASSPDSFPYGYTF. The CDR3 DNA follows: TGTGCCAGCTCACCAGATAGTTTCCCTTATGGCTACACCTTC.

CDR3: CATSDFMTSGSHTDTQYF. The DNA for the CDR3 is TGTGCCACCAGTGATTTCATGACTAGCGGGAGTCACACAGATACGCAGTATTTT. This chain links TRBV24-1 with TRBJ2-3, with 12 bases identical to TRBD2. V was pared by 1 base and J by 2 bases, with 6 bases of the junction left unmatched. From germline, CDR1 is KGHDR and CDR2 SFDVKD. The CDR3 contains 18 residues.

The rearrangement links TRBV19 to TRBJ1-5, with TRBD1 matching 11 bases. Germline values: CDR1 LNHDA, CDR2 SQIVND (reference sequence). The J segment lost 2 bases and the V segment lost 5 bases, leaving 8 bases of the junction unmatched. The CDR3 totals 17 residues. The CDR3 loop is CASSRDRGNIGNQPQHF. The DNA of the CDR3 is TGTGCCAGTAGTCGGGACAGGGGGAATATTGGCAATCAGCCCCAGCATTTT. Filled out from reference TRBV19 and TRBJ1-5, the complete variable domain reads DGGITQSPKYLFRKEGQNVTLSCEQNLNHDAMYWYRQDPGQGLRLIYYSQIVNDFQKGDIAEGYSVSREKKESFPLTVTSAQKNPTAFYLCASSRDRGNIGNQPQHFGDGTRLSIL.

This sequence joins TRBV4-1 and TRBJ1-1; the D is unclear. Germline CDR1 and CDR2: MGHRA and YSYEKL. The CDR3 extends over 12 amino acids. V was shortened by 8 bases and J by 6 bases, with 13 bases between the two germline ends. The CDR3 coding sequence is TGCGCCAGCGGATCGGGTCGGGCTGAAGCTTTCTTT. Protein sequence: CASGSGRAEAFF.

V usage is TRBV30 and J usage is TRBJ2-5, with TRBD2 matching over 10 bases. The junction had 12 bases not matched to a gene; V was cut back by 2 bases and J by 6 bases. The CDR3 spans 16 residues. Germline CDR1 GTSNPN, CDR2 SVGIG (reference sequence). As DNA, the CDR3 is TGTGCCTGGAGTCCACTCGGACTAGCGGTGCGTAAGACCCAGTACTTC. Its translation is CAWSPLGLAVRKTQYF.

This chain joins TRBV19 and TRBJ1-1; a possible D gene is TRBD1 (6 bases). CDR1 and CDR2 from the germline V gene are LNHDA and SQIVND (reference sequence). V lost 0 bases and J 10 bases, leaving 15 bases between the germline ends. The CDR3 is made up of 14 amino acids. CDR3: CASSIEWRGGGAFF. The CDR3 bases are TGTGCCAGTAGTATAGAATGGAGGGGGGGAGGAGCTTTCTTT.

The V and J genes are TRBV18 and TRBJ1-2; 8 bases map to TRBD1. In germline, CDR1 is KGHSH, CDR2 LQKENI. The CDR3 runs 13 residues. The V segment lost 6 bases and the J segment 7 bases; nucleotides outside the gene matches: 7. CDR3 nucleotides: TGTGCCAGCTCCCCAGGGGGCTTAGGTGGCTACACCTTC. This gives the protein CASSPGGLGGYTF.